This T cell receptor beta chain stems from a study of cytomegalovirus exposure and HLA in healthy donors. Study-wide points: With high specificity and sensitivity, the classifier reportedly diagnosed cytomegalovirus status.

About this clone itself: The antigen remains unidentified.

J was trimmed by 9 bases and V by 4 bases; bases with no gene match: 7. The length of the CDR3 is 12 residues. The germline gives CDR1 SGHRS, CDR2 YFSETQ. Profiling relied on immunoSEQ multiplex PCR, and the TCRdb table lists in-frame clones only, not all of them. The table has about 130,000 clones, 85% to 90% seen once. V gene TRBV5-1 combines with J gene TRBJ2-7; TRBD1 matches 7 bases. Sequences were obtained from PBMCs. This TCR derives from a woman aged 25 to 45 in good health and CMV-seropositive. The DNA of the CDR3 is TGCGCCAGCAGCCCTGAACAGGGGAGGCAGTACTTC. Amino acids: CASSPEQGRQYF.